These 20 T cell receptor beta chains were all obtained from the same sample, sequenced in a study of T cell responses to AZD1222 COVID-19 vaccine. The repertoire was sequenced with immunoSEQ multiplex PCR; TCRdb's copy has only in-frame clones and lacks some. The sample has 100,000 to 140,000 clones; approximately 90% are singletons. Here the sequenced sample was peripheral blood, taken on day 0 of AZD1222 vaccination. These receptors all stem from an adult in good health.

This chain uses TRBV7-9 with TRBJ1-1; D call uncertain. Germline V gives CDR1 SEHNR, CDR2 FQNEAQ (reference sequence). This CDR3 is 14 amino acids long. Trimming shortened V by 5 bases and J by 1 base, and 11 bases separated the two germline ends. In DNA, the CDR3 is TGTGCCAGCAGCCTATTAACAACGAACACTGAAGCTTTCTTT. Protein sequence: CASSLLTTNTEAFF. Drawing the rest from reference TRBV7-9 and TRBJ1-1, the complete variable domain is DTGVSQNPRHKITKRGQNVTFRCDPISEHNRLYWYRQTLGQGPEFLTYFQNEAQLEKSRLLSDRFSAERPKGSFSTLEIQRTEQGDSAMYLCASSLLTTNTEAFFGQGTRLTVV.

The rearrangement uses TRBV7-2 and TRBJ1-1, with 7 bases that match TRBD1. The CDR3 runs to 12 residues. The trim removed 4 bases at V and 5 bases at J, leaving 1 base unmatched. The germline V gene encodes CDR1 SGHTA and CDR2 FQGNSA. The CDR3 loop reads CASSSGGTEAFF. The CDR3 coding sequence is TGTGCCAGCAGCTCAGGGGGAACTGAAGCTTTCTTT.

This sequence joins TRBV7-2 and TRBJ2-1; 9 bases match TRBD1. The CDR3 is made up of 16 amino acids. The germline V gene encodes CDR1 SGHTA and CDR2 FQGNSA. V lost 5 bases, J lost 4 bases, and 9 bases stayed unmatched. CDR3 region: CASSPVWGQGYNEQFF. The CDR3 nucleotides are TGTGCCAGCAGCCCTGTCTGGGGACAGGGATACAATGAGCAGTTCTTC.

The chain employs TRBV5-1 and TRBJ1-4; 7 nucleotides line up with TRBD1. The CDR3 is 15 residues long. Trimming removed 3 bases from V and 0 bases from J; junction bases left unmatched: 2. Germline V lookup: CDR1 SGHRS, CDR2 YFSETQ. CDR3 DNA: TGCGCCAGCAGCTCCGACAGGGCAACTAATGAAAAACTGTTTTTT. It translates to CASSSDRATNEKLFF.

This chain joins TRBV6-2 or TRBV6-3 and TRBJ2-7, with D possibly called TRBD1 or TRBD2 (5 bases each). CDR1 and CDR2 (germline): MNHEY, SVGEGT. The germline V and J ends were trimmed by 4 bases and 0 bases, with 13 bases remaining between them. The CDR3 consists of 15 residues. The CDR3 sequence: CASSSTTGGSYEQYF. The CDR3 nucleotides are TGTGCCAGCAGTTCGACTACTGGGGGCTCCTACGAGCAGTACTTC.

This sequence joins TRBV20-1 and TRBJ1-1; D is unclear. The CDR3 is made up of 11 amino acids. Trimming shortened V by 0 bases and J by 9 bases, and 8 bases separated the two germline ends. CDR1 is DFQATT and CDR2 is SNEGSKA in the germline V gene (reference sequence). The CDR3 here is CSARDNRKAFF. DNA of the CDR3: TGCAGTGCTAGAGATAACCGGAAAGCTTTCTTT.

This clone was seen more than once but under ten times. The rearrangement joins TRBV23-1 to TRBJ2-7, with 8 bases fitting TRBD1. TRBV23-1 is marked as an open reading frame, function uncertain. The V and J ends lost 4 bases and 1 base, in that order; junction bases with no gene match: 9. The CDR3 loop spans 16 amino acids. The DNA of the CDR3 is TGCGCCAGCAGTCGGGCCGAGACAGGGGTATCCTACGAGCAGTACTTC. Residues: CASSRAETGVSYEQYF.

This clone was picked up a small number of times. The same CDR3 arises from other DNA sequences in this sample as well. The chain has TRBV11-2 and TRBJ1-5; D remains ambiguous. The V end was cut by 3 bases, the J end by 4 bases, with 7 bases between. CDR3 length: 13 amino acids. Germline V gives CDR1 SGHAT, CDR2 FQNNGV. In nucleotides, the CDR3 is TGTGCCAGCAGCTTGAGCGATAATCAGCCCCAGCATTTT. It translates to CASSLSDNQPQHF.

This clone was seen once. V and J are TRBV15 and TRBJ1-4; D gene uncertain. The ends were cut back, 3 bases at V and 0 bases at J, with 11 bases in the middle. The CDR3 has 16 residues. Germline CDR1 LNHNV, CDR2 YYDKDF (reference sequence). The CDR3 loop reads CATSRGLVATNEKLFF. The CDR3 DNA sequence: TGTGCCACCAGCAGGGGCTTAGTTGCAACTAATGAAAAACTGTTTTTT.

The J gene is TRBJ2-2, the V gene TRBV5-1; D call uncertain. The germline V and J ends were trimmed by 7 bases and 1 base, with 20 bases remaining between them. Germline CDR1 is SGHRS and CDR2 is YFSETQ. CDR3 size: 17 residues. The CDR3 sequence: CASQALVADLNTGELFF. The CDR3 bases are TGCGCCAGCCAAGCTTTAGTCGCGGATTTGAACACCGGGGAGCTGTTTTTT. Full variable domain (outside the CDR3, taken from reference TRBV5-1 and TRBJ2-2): KAGVTQTPRYLIKTRGQQVTLSCSPISGHRSVSWYQQTPGQGLQFLFEYFSETQRNKGNFPGRFSGRQFSNSRSEMNVSTLELGDSALYLCASQALVADLNTGELFFGEGSRLTVL.

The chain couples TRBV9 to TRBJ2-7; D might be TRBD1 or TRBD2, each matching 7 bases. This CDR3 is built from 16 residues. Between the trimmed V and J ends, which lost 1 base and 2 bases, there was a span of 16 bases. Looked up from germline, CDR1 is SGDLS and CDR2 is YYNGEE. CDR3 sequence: CASSVLGGTDPYEQYF. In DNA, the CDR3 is TGTGCCAGCAGCGTACTGGGGGGGACAGACCCCTACGAGCAGTACTTC.

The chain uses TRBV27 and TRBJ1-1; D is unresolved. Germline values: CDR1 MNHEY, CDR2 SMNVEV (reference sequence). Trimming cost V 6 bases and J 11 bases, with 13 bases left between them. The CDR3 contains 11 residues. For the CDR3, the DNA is TGTGCCAGCAGCGGGTCCGGTCCGGCTTTCTTT. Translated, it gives CASSGSGPAFF.

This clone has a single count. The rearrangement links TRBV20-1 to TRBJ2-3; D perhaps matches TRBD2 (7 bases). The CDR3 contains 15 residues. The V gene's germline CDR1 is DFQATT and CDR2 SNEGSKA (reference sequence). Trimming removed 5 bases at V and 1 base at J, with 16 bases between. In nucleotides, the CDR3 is TGCAGTGCTCGTGGGGGGGCGGGGGGCACAGATACGCAGTATTTT. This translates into CSARGGAGGTDTQYF.

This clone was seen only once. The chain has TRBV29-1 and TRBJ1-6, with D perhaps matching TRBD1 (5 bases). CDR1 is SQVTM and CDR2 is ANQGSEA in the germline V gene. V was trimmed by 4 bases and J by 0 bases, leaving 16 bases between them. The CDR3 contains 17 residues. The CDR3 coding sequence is TGCAGCGTTGTAAGACAGCCAGAAAGCTCCTATAATTCACCCCTCCACTTT. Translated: CSVVRQPESSYNSPLHF.

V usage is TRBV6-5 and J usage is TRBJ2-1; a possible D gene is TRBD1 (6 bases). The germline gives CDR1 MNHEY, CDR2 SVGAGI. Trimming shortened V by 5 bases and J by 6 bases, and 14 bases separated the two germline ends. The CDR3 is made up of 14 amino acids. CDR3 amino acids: CASSRKSRGNEQFF. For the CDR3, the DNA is TGTGCCAGCAGTAGAAAAAGCAGGGGCAATGAGCAGTTCTTC.

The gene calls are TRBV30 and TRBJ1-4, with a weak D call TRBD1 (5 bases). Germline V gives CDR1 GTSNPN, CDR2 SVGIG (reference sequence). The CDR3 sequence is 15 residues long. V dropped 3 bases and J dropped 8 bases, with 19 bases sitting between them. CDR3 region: CAWSGRGGAGEKLFF. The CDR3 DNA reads TGTGCCTGGAGCGGCCGAGGTGGGGCGGGCGAAAAACTGTTTTTT.

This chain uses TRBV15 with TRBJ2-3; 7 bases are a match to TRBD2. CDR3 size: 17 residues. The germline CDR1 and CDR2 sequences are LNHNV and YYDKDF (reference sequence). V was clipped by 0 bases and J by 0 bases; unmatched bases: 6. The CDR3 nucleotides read TGTGCCACCAGCAGAGACGGTGGGGGGGGGAGCACAGATACGCAGTATTTT. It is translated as CATSRDGGGGSTDTQYF.

CDR3 protein: CASNPRGADNSPLHF. CDR3 DNA: TGTGCCAGCAACCCGCGCGGGGCTGATAATTCACCCCTCCACTTT. This chain uses TRBV3-1 (or the pseudogene TRBV3-2) with TRBJ1-6, with D perhaps TRBD1 (5 bases). Germline V gene lookup returns CDR1 LGHDT and CDR2 YNNKEL (reference sequence). This CDR3 contains 15 residues. V was clipped by 7 bases and J by 5 bases, with 15 bases between them.

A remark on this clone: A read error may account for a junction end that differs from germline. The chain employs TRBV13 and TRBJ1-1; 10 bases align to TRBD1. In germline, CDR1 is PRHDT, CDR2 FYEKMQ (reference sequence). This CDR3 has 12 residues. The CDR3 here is CASRLGTGVAFF. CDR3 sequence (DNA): TGTGCCAGCAGGTTAGGGACAGGGGTAGCTTTCTTT.

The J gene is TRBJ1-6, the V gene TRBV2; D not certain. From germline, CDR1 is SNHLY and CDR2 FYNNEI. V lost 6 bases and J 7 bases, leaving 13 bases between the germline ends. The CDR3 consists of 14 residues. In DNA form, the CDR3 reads TGTGCCAGCAGAGTCGGCGGAAGAAATTCACCCCTCCACTTT. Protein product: CASRVGGRNSPLHF.